This T cell receptor (beta chain) was observed in a study of shared T cell receptors in the human thymus. Repertoires were generated with immunoSEQ multiplex PCR, while TCRdb's copy carries only in-frame clones and drops some. This sample has about 660,000 clones, with roughly 90% found just once. Deletions cut 2 bases from V and 5 bases from J, with 13 bases between. The V gene's germline CDR1 is SGHVT and CDR2 SQSDAQ. This CDR3 contains 15 residues. This sample was also put to use in a study of human thymus T cells. This second report adds: Apparent bias marked the V and J gene usage of thymic and blood repertoires. Related reports documented highly overlapping thymic repertoires among unrelated individuals.

The gene calls are TRBV7-4 and TRBJ2-1; D may be TRBD1 (5 bases). Sequenced sample: thymocytes. The receptor comes from a boy less than two years old with a congenital heart defect. In nucleotides, the CDR3 is TGTGCCAGCAGCTTAAGGGGCAGACTGAACAATGAGCAGTTCTTC. Residues: CASSLRGRLNNEQFF.